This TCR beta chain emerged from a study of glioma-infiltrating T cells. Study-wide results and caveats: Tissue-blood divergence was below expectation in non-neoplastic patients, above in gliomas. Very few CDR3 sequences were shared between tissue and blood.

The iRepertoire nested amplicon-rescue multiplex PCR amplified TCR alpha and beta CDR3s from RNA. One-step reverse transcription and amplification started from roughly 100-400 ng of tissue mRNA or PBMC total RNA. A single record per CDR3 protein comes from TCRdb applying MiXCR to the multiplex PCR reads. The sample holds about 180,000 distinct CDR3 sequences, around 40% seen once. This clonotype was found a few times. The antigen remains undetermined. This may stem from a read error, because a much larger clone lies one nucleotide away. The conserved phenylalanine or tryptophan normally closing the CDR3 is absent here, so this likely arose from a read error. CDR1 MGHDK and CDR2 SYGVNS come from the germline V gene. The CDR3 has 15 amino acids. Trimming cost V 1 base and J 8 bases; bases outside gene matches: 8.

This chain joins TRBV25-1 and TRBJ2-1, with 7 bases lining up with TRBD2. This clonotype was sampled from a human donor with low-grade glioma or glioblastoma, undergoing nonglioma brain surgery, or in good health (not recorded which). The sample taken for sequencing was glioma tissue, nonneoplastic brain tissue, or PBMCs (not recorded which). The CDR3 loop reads CASSESLASGYEQFS. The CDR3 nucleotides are TGTGCCAGCAGTGAATCCTTGGCTAGCGGTTATGAGCAGTTCTCC.